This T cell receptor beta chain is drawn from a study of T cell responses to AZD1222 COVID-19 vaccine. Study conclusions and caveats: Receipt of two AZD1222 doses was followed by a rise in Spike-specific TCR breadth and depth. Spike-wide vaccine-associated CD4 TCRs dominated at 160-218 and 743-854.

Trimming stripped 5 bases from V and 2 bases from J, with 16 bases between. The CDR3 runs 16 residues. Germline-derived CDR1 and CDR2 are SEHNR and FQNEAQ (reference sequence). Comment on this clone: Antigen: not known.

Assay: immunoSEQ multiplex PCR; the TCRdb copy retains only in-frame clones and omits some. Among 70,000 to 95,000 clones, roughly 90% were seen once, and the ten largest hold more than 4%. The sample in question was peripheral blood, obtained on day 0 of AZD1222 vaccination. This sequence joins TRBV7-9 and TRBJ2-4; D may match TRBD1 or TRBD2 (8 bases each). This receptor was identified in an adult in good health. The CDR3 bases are TGTGCCAGCAGCCAAGCGGGGGACAGGCCCAAAAACATTCAGTACTTC. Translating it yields CASSQAGDRPKNIQYF.